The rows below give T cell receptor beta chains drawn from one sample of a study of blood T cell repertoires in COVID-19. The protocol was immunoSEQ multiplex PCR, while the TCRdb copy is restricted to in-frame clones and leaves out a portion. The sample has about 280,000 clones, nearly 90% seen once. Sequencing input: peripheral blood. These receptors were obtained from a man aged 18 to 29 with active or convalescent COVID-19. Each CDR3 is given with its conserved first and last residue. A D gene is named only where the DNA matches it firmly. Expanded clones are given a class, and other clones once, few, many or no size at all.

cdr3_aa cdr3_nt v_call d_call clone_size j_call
CASSLVSRLAAYEQYF TGTGCCAGCAGCTTAGTATCGCGGCTAGCGGCCTACGAGCAGTACTTC TRBV11-2 TRBD2 - TRBJ2-7
CASSQDVVAGVANTGELFF TGTGCCAGCAGCCAAGATGTTGTAGCGGGGGTCGCGAACACCGGGGAGCTGTTTTTT TRBV14 TRBD2 - TRBJ2-2
CASSEGQWVYGYTF TGTGCCAGCAGTGAGGGACAGTGGGTTTATGGCTACACCTTC TRBV6-1 TRBD1 - TRBJ1-2
CASSPGTGGFQPQHF TGCGCCAGCAGCCCCGGGACAGGGGGCTTTCAGCCCCAGCATTTT TRBV4-1 TRBD1 few TRBJ1-5
CASRGTSSGELFF TGTGCCAGCAGGGGGACTAGTTCCGGGGAGCTGTTTTTT TRBV6-5 TRBD2 - TRBJ2-2
CASSLHKVLSYEQYF TGTGCCAGCAGCTTACACAAAGTGCTCTCCTACGAGCAGTACTTC TRBV7-8 - - TRBJ2-7
CASSWGPRAVFQETQYF TGTGCCAGCAGCTGGGGCCCCAGGGCTGTCTTCCAAGAGACCCAGTACTTC TRBV5-6 - - TRBJ2-5
CASRLPGDGNSPLHF TGTGCCAGCAGACTCCCCGGGGATGGCAATTCACCCCTCCACTTT TRBV27 - - TRBJ1-6
CASSYSRDSYGYTF TGTGCCAGCAGTTACAGTCGGGACAGCTATGGCTACACCTTC TRBV6-6 TRBD1 - TRBJ1-2
CASSYLKGQGASGYTF TGTGCCAGCAGTTACTTGAAAGGACAGGGGGCGTCGGGCTACACCTTC TRBV6-5 TRBD1 - TRBJ1-2
CASSRGDQETQYF TGTGCCAGCTCGCGGGGGGACCAAGAGACCCAGTACTTC TRBV27 TRBD2 - TRBJ2-5
CAISRAGGDTGELFF TGTGCCATCAGTCGAGCGGGGGGCGACACCGGGGAGCTGTTTTTT TRBV10-3 TRBD2 - TRBJ2-2
CASSPAGPGYTF TGTGCCAGCAGCCCCGCGGGCCCTGGCTACACCTTC TRBV7-9 - - TRBJ1-2
CASSIVSGEGETQYF TGCGCCAGCAGCATTGTATCGGGAGAAGGGGAGACCCAGTACTTC TRBV5-1 - - TRBJ2-5
CASSQDPYEQYF TGCGCCAGCAGCCAAGACCCATACGAGCAGTACTTC TRBV4-1 - - TRBJ2-7
CARWDRVNSPLHF TGCGCCAGATGGGACAGGGTCAATTCACCCCTCCACTTT TRBV5-1 TRBD1 once TRBJ1-6
CASSPGQGGSPLHF TGTGCCAGCAGCCCGGGACAGGGTGGGTCACCCCTCCACTTT TRBV9 TRBD1 - TRBJ1-6
CASSSGTSASGANVLTF TGTGCCAGCAGCTCCGGGACTAGCGCCTCTGGGGCCAACGTCCTGACTTTC TRBV7-9 TRBD2 - TRBJ2-6
CASSLGSGYHSTF TGTGCCAGCAGCTTGGGCTCCGGTTACCACTCAACCTTC TRBV5-4 - - TRBJ1-2
CASSQKTGTPSYEQYF TGTGCCAGTAGTCAGAAAACAGGGACGCCCTCCTACGAGCAGTACTTC TRBV19 - - TRBJ2-7
CASSLDGSVVTEAFF TGCGCCAGCAGCTTGGACGGGTCGGTAGTCACTGAAGCTTTCTTT TRBV5-1 - - TRBJ1-1
CASSVETTNTGYTF TGTGCCAGCAGCGTAGAGACAACAAATACGGGCTACACCTTC TRBV9 - - TRBJ1-2
CASSPRTGVQPQHF TGTGCCAGCAGCCCACGGACAGGGGTACAGCCCCAGCATTTT TRBV5-8 TRBD1 - TRBJ1-5
CASRKQGAQRETQYF TGTGCCAGCAGGAAACAGGGGGCCCAACGAGAGACCCAGTACTTC TRBV6-6 TRBD1 - TRBJ2-5
CASSQDRGGGHNEKLFF TGCGCCAGCAGCCAAGATAGGGGGGGAGGTCATAATGAAAAACTGTTTTTT TRBV4-3 - - TRBJ1-4
CASSPRSYRDSQPYNEQFF TGTGCCAGCAGCCCCCGATCCTATCGCGACAGCCAGCCCTACAATGAGCAGTTCTTC TRBV5-6 - once TRBJ2-1
CASSQDAGEGYTF TGCGCCAGCAGCCAAGACGCAGGGGAAGGCTACACCTTC TRBV4-1 - - TRBJ1-2
CAIRTFGQGGDVNYGYTF TGTGCCATCAGGACCTTTGGGCAGGGGGGTGATGTTAACTATGGCTACACCTTC TRBV10-3 TRBD1 - TRBJ1-2
CATSTVPGQGANTQYF TGTGCCACCAGCACCGTCCCGGGACAGGGGGCGAATACGCAGTATTTT TRBV15 TRBD1 - TRBJ2-3
CASSLSGSYGYTF TGTGCCAGCAGCTTATCCGGGTCTTATGGCTACACCTTC TRBV7-9 - - TRBJ1-2
CSVEDRRGTAISHASGNTIYF TGCAGCGTTGAAGATCGCCGTGGGACAGCGATTTCCCATGCCTCTGGAAACACCATATATTTT TRBV29-1 TRBD1 - TRBJ1-3
CASSTVRLKDRGTGELFF TGTGCCAGTAGTACCGTTCGCCTTAAGGACAGAGGGACCGGGGAGCTGTTTTTT TRBV19 - - TRBJ2-2
CASSDVRRTGPNTEAFF TGTGCCAGCAGTGACGTGAGGCGGACAGGGCCGAACACTGAAGCTTTCTTT TRBV25-1 TRBD1 once TRBJ1-1
CASRLGTDTQYF TGTGCCAGTAGACTAGGTACAGATACGCAGTATTTT TRBV19 - - TRBJ2-3
CASRFGRGRNSDQETQYF TGTGCCAGCAGGTTTGGGAGGGGGAGAAACAGCGACCAAGAGACCCAGTACTTC TRBV11-2 - - TRBJ2-5
CASSLTSGGAEGQFF TGTGCCAGCAGCTTGACTAGCGGGGGGGCGGAGGGGCAGTTCTTC TRBV3-1/TRBV3-2 TRBD2 - TRBJ2-1
CASTRTNTDTQYF TGTGCCAGCACCCGGACAAACACAGATACGCAGTATTTT TRBV7-9 - - TRBJ2-3
CASSQARGRVDEQFF TGTGCCAGCAGCCAAGCCAGGGGGCGGGTCGATGAGCAGTTCTTC TRBV3-1/TRBV3-2 TRBD1 - TRBJ2-1
CASSYSRQQNHYGYTF TGTGCCAGCAGTTACTCGAGACAGCAGAACCACTATGGCTACACCTTC TRBV6-2/TRBV6-3 - - TRBJ1-2
CSVDTYGYTF TGCAGCGTAGACACCTATGGCTACACCTTC TRBV29-1 - - TRBJ1-2
CATSRGSQGQETQYF TGTGCCACCAGCAGAGGGTCCCAGGGGCAAGAGACCCAGTACTTC TRBV15 - - TRBJ2-5
CASSNRGMDYGYTF TGTGCCAGCAGCAACAGGGGGATGGACTATGGCTACACCTTC TRBV7-2 TRBD1 - TRBJ1-2
CASISPGNTEAFF TGTGCCAGCATATCCCCAGGCAACACTGAAGCTTTCTTT TRBV6-5 - - TRBJ1-1
CASSLDRGGYSPLHF TGTGCCAGCAGCTTAGACAGAGGGGGCTATTCACCCCTCCACTTT TRBV7-2 TRBD1 once TRBJ1-6
CASSLSGDYYGYTF TGTGCCAGCAGTTTATCAGGGGATTACTATGGCTACACCTTC TRBV27 - few TRBJ1-2
CASSLELTSGPDSTQYF TGTGCCAGCAGCTTAGAGCTTACTAGCGGCCCTGACTCTACGCAGTATTTT TRBV7-8 TRBD2 - TRBJ2-3
CASSFRGSNQPQHF TGTGCCAGCAGTTTCAGGGGAAGCAATCAGCCCCAGCATTTT TRBV2 - - TRBJ1-5
CASGLVISGGASGYTF TGTGCTAGTGGTTTGGTTATTTCAGGGGGCGCGAGTGGCTACACCTTC TRBV12-5 TRBD1 - TRBJ1-2
CASSSALLAGAYNEQFF TGTGCCAGCAGCTCCGCCTTACTAGCGGGGGCGTACAATGAGCAGTTCTTC TRBV13 TRBD2 many TRBJ2-1
CASRRGTDVYYGYTF TGTGCCAGTAGAAGGGGGACCGACGTTTACTATGGCTACACCTTC TRBV19 - - TRBJ1-2
CASSRGQLNYGYTF TGTGCCAGCAGCCGGGGACAACTTAACTATGGCTACACCTTC TRBV11-2 - - TRBJ1-2
CASSFGEETQYF TGTGCCAGCAGCTTCGGTGAAGAGACCCAGTACTTC TRBV7-9 - - TRBJ2-5
CASSSGAGTDNYGYTF TGTGCCAGCAGCTCAGGGGCCGGGACGGATAACTATGGCTACACCTTC TRBV7-9 - - TRBJ1-2
CASSESEVQPQHF TGTGCCAGCAGTGAAAGCGAGGTTCAGCCCCAGCATTTT TRBV25-1 - - TRBJ1-5
CASSLEQSNEKLFF TGTGCCAGCAGCTTAGAACAGAGTAATGAAAAACTGTTTTTT TRBV7-2 - - TRBJ1-4